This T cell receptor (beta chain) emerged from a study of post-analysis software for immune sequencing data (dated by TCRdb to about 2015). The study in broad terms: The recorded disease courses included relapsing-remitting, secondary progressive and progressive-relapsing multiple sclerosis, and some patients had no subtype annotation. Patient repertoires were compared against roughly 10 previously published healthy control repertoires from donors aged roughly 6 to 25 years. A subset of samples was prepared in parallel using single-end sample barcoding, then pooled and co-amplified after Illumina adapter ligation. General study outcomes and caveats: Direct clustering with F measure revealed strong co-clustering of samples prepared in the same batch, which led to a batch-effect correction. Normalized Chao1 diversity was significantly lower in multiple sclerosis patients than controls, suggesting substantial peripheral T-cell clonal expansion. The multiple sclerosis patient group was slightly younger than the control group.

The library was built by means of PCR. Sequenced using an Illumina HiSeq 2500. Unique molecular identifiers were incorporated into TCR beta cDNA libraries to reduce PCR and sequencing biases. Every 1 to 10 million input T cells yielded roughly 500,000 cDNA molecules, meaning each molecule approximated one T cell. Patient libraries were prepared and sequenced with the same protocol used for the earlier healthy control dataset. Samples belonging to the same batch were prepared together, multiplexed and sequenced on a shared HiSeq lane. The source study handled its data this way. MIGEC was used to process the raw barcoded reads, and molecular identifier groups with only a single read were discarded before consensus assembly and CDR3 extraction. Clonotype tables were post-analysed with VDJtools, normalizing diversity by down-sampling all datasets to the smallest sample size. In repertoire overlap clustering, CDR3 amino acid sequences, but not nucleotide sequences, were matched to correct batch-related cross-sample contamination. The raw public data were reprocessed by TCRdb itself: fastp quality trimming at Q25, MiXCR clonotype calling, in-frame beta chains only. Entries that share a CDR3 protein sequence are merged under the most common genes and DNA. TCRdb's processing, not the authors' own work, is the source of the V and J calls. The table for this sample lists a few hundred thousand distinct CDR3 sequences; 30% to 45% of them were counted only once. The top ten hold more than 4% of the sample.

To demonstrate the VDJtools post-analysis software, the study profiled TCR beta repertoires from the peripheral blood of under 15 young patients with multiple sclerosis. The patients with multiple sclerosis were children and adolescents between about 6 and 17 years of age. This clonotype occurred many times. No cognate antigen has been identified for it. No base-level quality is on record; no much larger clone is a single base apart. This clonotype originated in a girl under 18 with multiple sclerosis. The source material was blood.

The bases are TGCAGTGCCCGGGACAGGACTAACTATGGCTACACCTTC. This translates into CSARDRTNYGYTF. This receptor chain uses TRBV20-1 and TRBJ1-2; 8 bases in the middle match TRBD1. From cysteine to phenylalanine, the CDR3 is 13 amino acids long. Just the 39-base CDR3 DNA is kept, in frame starting at base 1. CDR1 and CDR2, per the germline V gene (reference sequence), are DFQATT and SNEGSKA. After removal of 6 bases from V and 0 bases from J, the junction retains 3 bases not matched to a gene.